The clone carrying this T cell receptor (beta chain) was seen a handful of times. The antigen is undetermined. MiXCR was run by TCRdb on the 5' RACE reads, yielding one entry per CDR3 protein. The sample records 350,000 to 500,000 distinct CDR3 sequences, 18% being singletons. This record comes from a study of T-cell memory formation after mild COVID-19. Points from the study as a whole: Clones contracting across day 15 to 85 had a balanced CD4/CD8 profile; later expanding clones leaned CD4+. Day 37-peaking second-wave clones had unconfirmed SARS-CoV-2 specificity. Some clones that responded were present in memory (sampled pre-infection), which suggests cross-reactive memory joined.

The germline V gene has CDR1 KGHSH and CDR2 LQKENI. V shed 2 bases and J shed 0 bases, with 11 bases lying between them. This CDR3 has 16 residues. The sequenced sample was PBMCs or a T cell subset sorted from them (not recorded which). The V gene is TRBV18, the J gene TRBJ1-3; D possibly corresponds to TRBD1 (6 bases). The origin of this receptor is a man between 18 and 29 years old who had mild COVID-19 (a few samples of this study predate the infection). Cell type and time point are not known. The CDR3 DNA sequence: TGTGCCAGCTCACCAAGGACAGACGGCTCTGGAAACACCATATATTTT. It translates to CASSPRTDGSGNTIYF.